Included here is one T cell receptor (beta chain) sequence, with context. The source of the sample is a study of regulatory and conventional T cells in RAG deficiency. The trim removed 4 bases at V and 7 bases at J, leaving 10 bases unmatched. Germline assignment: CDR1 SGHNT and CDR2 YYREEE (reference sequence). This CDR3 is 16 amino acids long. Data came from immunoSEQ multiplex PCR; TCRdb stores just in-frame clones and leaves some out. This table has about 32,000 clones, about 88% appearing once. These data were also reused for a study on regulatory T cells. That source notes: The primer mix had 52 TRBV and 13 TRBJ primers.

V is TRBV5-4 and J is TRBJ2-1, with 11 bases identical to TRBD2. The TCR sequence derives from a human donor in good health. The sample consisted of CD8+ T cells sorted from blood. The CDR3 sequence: CASSRGGLAGGNEQFF. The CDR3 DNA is TGTGCCAGCAGCCGAGGGGGGCTAGCGGGAGGAAATGAGCAGTTCTTC.